This T cell receptor (beta chain) is drawn from a study of cytomegalovirus exposure and HLA in healthy donors (dated 2017 in TCRdb). Context from the whole study: A later analysis indicated that the 100 to 150 validation repertoires were generated on the platform also employed for the approximately 670 repertoires of the first cohort. The study was designed to test whether signatures of past pathogen exposure could be identified by cataloging public T cell receptors. Besides the first cohort of under 700 subjects, a separate validation cohort made up of around 120 different subjects was used. High-throughput TCR immunosequencing, statistical association of individual TCRs with disease status, and machine learning were combined to predict cytomegalovirus infection status. Results and caveats for the whole study, not just this receptor: The authors suggested that the approach could potentially be generalized to other disease states and immunological phenotypes. The study gave a list of under 200 TCR beta chains associated with cytomegalovirus. In both the original and validation cohorts, the classifier was reported to diagnose cytomegalovirus status with high specificity and sensitivity. A few of the identified cytomegalovirus-associated TCR beta chains were confirmed in vitro to be specific for cytomegalovirus antigens. In a later analysis, TCRs clustered in the first cohort were found to also tend to co-occur in the 130 or so validation repertoires, with approximately 95% of cluster scores above 0. Most TCR sequences were observed very rarely across donors, whereas some public TCRs were present in many individuals. All 120 or so repertoires were used to score co-occurrence in the validation cohort in a later analysis, because that analysis had no HLA typing for the cohort.

Per the germline V gene, SGHTA is the CDR1 and FQGNSA is the CDR2. The CDR3 sequence holds 14 residues, the cysteine and phenylalanine included. The DNA shown is the 42-base CDR3, in frame from base 1. The germline V end is reduced by 5 bases and the J end by 2 bases; junction bases left unmatched: 2. The library was obtained by the immunoSEQ multiplex PCR assay. Per the authors' processing: A statistical classification framework was built to diagnose cytomegalovirus status from the catalog of TCR beta chain sequences. The clones in this table, taken by TCRdb from immuneACCESS, are in-frame only. Not every clone is retained; where verified, under half of the shortfall comes from an unresolved V gene, and the cause of the rest is unknown. V and J calls and clone size are copied from that table; D and trimming were computed from the DNA. In this sample the table shows more than 50,000 clones, over 75% of which occur a single time. Approximately 2% of the sample rests with the top ten.

The donors belonged to the validation cohort of about 130 subjects, which was separate from the approximately 610-subject first cohort. In regard to this clone: The specificity of this receptor is unknown. There are no base qualities to consult, and no much larger clone falls within one base.

The sequence joins TRBV7-2 to TRBJ2-7, and TRBD1 matches 11 of the central bases. Sequencing input: PBMCs. The sequence was obtained from a woman aged 30 to 39 in good health and CMV-seronegative. The DNA sequence is given as TGTGCCAGCAGCCCGGGACAGGGGGCCTACGAGCAGTACTTC. Translated, it gives CASSPGQGAYEQYF.